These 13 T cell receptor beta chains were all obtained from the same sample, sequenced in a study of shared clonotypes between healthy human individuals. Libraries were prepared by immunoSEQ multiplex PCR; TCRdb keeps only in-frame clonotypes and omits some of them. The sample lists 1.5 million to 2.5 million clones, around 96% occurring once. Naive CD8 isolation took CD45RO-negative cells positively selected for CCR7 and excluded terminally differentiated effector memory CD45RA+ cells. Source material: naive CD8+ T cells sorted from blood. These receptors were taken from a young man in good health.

CDR3 nucleotides: TGTGCCAGCAGTGAAATGGAGAAAGGGCCGCTGAATGAAAAACTGTTTTTT. This codes for CASSEMEKGPLNEKLFF. The V and J genes are TRBV6-1 and TRBJ1-4; no definite D call. This CDR3 contains 17 residues. Germline-derived CDR1 and CDR2 are MNHNS and SASEGT. The germline V and J ends were trimmed by 2 bases and 5 bases, with 18 bases remaining between them.

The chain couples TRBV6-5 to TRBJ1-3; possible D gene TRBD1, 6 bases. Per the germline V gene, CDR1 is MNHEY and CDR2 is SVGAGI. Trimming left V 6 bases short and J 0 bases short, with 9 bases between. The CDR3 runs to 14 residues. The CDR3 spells CASRTGFSGNTIYF. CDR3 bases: TGTGCCAGCAGAACAGGGTTCTCTGGAAACACCATATATTTT.

The CDR3 here is CASSFGQPHLSTDTQYF. The CDR3 DNA is TGTGCCAGCAGTTTCGGACAGCCCCATCTTAGCACAGATACGCAGTATTTT. The rearrangement links TRBV27 to TRBJ2-3, with D possibly being TRBD1 (6 bases). From germline, CDR1 is MNHEY and CDR2 SMNVEV (reference sequence). V was clipped by 3 bases and J by 0 bases, with 16 bases between them. This CDR3 has 17 amino acids.

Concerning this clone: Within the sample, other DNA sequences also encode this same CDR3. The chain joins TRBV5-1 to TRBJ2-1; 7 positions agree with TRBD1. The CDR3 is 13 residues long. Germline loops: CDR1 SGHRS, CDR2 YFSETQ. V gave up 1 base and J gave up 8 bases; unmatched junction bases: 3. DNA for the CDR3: TGCGCCAGCAGCTTGACAGGGGTGGATGAGCAGTTCTTC. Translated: CASSLTGVDEQFF.

The chain's CDR3 is CAISEGLASSGANVLTF. The CDR3 DNA is TGTGCCATCAGTGAAGGACTAGCAAGCTCTGGGGCCAACGTCCTGACTTTC. The J gene is TRBJ2-6, the V gene TRBV10-3; TRBD2 matches 8 bases. CDR3 length: 17 amino acids. CDR1 and CDR2 from the germline V gene are ENHRY and SYGVKD. V lost 3 bases, J lost 0 bases, and 4 bases stayed unmatched.

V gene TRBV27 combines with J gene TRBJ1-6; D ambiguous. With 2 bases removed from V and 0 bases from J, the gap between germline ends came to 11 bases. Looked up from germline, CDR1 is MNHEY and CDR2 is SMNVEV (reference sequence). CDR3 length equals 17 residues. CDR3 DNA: TGTGCCAGCAGTTTAAAAGTGGCAGCCTCCTATAATTCACCCCTCCACTTT. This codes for CASSLKVAASYNSPLHF.

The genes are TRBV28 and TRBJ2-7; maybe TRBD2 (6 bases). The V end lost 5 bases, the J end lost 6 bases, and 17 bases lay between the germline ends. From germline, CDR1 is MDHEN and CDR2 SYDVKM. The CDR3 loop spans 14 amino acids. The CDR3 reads CASSHRGGGFEQYF. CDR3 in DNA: TGTGCCAGCAGTCACCGGGGAGGAGGGTTCGAGCAGTACTTC.

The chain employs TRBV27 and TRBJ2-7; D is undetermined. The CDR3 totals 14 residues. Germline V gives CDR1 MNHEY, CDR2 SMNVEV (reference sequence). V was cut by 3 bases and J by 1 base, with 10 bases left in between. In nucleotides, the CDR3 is TGTGCCAGCAGTTTCTCCCTTGGTTCCTACGAGCAGTACTTC. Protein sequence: CASSFSLGSYEQYF.

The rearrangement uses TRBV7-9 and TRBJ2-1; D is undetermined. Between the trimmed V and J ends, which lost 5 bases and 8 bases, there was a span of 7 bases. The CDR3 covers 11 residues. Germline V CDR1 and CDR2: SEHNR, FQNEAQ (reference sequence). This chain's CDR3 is CASSKMDEQFF. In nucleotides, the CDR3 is TGTGCCAGCAGCAAGATGGATGAGCAGTTCTTC.

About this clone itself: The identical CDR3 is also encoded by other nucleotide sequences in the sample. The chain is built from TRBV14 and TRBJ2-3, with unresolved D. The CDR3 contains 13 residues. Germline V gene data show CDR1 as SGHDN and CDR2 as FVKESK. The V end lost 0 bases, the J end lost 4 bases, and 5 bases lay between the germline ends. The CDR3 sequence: CASSQDPSDTQYF. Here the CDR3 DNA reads TGTGCCAGCAGCCAAGACCCATCAGATACGCAGTATTTT.

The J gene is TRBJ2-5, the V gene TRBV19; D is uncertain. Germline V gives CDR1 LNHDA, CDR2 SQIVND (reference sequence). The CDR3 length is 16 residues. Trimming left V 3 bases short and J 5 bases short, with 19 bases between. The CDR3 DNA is TGTGCCAGTAGTATTTTAGGAAATGTTCAAGCGGAGACCCAGTACTTC. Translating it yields CASSILGNVQAETQYF.

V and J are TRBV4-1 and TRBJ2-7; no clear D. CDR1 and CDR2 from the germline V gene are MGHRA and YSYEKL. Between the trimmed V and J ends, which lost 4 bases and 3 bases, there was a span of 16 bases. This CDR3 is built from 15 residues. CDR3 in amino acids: CASSPRSEARYEQYF. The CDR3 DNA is TGCGCCAGCAGCCCAAGGAGCGAGGCGCGCTACGAGCAGTACTTC.

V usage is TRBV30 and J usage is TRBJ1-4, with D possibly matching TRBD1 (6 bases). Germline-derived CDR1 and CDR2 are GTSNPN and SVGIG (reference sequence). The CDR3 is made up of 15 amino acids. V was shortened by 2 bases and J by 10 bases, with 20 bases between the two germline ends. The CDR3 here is CAWSTPGTIGGKLFF. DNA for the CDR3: TGTGCCTGGAGTACCCCCGGGACAATCGGTGGAAAACTGTTTTTT.